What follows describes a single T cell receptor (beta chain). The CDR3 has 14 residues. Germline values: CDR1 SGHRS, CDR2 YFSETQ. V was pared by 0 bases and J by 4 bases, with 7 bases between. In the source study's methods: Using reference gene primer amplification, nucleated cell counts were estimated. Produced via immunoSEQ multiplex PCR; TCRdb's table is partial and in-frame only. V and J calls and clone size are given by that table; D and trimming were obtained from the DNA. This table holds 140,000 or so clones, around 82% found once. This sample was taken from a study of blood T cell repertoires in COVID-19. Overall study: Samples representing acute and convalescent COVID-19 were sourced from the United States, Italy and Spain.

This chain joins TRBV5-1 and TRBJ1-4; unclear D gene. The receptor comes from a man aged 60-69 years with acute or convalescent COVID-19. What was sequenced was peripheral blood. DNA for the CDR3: TGCGCCAGCAGCTTGGACCTCTATAATGAAAAACTGTTTTTT. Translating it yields CASSLDLYNEKLFF.